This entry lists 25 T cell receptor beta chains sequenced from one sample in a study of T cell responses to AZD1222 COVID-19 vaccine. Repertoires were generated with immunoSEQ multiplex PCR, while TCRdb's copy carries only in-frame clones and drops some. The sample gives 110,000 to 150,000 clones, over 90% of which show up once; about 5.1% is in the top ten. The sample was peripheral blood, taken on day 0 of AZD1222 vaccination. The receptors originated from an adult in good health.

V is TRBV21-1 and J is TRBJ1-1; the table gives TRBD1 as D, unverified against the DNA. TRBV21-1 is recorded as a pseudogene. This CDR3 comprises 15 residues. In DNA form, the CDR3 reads TGTGCCAGCAGCAAATCGGAACAGGGTGGCACTGAAGCTTTCTTT. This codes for CASSKSEQGGTEAFF.

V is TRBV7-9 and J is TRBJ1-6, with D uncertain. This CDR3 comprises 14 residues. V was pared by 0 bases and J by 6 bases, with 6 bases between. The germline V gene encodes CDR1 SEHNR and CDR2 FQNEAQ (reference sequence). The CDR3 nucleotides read TGTGCCAGCAGCTTAGCGCAGTTTAATTCACCCCTCCACTTT. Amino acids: CASSLAQFNSPLHF. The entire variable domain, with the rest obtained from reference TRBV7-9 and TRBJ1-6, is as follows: DTGVSQNPRHKITKRGQNVTFRCDPISEHNRLYWYRQTLGQGPEFLTYFQNEAQLEKSRLLSDRFSAERPKGSFSTLEIQRTEQGDSAMYLCASSLAQFNSPLHFGNGTRLTVT.

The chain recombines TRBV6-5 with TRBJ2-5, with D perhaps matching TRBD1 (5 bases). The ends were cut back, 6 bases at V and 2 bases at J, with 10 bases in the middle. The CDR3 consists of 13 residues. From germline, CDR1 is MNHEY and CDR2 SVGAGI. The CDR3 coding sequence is TGTGCCAGCAGCTCACAGGTACAAGAGACCCAGTACTTC. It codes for CASSSQVQETQYF.

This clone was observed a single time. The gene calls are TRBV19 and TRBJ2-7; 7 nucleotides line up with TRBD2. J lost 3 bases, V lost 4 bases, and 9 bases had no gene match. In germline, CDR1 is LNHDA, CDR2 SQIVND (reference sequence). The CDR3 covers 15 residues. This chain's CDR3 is CASSSGSSRNYEQYF. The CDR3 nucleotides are TGTGCCAGTAGTAGCGGGAGCTCAAGGAACTACGAGCAGTACTTC.

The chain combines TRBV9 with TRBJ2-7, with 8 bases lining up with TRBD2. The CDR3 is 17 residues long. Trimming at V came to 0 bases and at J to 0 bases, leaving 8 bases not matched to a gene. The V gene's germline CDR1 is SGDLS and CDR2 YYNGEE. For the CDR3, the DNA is TGTGCCAGCAGCGTAGGGGGGACGAGCGGGAGCTCCTACGAGCAGTACTTC. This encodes CASSVGGTSGSSYEQYF.

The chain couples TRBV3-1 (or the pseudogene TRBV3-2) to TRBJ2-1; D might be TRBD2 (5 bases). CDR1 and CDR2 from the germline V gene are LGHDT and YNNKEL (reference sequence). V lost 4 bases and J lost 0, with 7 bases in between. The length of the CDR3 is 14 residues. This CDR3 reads CASSLASSYNEQFF. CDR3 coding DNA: TGTGCCAGCAGCCTAGCGAGCTCCTACAATGAGCAGTTCTTC.

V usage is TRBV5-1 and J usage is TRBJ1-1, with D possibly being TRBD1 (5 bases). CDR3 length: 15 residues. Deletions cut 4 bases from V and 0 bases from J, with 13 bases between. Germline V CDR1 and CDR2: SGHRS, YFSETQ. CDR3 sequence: CASSPTVSMNTEAFF. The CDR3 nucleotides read TGCGCCAGCAGCCCGACAGTTAGCATGAACACTGAAGCTTTCTTT. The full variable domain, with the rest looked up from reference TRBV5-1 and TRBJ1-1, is KAGVTQTPRYLIKTRGQQVTLSCSPISGHRSVSWYQQTPGQGLQFLFEYFSETQRNKGNFPGRFSGRQFSNSRSEMNVSTLELGDSALYLCASSPTVSMNTEAFFGQGTRLTVV.

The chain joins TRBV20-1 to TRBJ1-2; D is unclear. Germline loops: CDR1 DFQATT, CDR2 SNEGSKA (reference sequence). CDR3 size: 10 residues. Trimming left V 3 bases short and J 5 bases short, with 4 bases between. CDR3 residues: CSARDYGYTF. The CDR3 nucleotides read TGCAGTGCTAGGGATTATGGCTACACCTTC.

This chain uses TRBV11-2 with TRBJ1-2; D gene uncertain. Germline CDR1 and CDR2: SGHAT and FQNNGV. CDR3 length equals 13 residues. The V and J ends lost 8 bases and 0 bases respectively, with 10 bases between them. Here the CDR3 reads CASSGLANYGYTF. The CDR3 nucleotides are TGTGCCAGCTCCGGCCTAGCTAACTATGGCTACACCTTC.

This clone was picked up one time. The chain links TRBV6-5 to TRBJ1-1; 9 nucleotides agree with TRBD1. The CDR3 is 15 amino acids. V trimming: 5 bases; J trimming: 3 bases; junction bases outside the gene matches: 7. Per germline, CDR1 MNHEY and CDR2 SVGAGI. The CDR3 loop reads CASSKGQGYDTEAFF. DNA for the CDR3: TGTGCCAGCAGTAAGGGACAGGGCTACGACACTGAAGCTTTCTTT.

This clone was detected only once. The CDR3 DNA reads TGTGCCAGCCAAACCAGACAGGGAGGGAATCAGCCCCAGCATTTT. This translates into CASQTRQGGNQPQHF. The V and J genes are TRBV27 and TRBJ1-5; 7 bases map to TRBD1. V lost 8 bases, J lost 4 bases, and 11 bases stayed unmatched. Per germline, CDR1 MNHEY and CDR2 SMNVEV (reference sequence). The CDR3 runs 15 residues.

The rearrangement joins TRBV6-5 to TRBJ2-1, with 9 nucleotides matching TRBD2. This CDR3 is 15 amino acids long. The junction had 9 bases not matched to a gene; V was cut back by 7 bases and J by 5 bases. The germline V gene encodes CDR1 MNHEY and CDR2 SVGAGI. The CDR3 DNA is TGTGCCAGCAAAACAGCGGGCGGGAGGGACAATGAGCAGTTCTTC. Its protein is CASKTAGGRDNEQFF.

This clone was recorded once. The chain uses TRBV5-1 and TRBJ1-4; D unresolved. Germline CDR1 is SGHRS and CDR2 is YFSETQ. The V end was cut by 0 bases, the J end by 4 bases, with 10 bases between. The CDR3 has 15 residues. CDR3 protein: CASSLDGWDNEKLFF. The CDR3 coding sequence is TGCGCCAGCAGCTTGGACGGCTGGGATAATGAAAAACTGTTTTTT.

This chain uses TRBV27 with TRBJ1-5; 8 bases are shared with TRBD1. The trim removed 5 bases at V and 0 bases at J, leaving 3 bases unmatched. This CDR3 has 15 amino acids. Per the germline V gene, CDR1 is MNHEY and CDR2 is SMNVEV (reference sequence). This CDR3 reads CASSHGQGSNQPQHF. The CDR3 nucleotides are TGTGCCAGCAGTCACGGACAGGGTAGCAATCAGCCCCAGCATTTT.

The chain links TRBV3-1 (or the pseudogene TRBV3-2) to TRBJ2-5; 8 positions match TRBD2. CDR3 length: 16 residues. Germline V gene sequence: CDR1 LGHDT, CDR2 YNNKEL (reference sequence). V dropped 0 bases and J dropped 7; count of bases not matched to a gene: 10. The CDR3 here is CASSQDNSGGPGTQYF. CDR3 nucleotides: TGTGCCAGCAGCCAAGATAATTCGGGAGGGCCTGGGACCCAGTACTTC.

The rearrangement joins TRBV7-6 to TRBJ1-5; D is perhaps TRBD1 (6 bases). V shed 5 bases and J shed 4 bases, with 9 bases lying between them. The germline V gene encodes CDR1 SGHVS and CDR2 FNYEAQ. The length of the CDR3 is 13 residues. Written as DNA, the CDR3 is TGTGCCAGCAGCCCTGGACAGAATCAGCCCCAGCATTTT. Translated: CASSPGQNQPQHF.

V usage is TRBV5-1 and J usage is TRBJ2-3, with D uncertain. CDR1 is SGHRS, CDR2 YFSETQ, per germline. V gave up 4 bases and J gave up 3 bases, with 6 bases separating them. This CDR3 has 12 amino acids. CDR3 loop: CASSILTDTQYF. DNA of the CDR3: TGCGCCAGCAGCATACTAACAGATACGCAGTATTTT.

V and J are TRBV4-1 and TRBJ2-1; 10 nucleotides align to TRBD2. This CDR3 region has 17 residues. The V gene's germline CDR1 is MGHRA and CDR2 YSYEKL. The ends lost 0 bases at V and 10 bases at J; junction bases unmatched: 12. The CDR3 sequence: CASSQDRGTSEENEQFF. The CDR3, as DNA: TGCGCCAGCAGCCAAGATCGAGGGACTAGCGAGGAAAACGAGCAGTTCTTC.

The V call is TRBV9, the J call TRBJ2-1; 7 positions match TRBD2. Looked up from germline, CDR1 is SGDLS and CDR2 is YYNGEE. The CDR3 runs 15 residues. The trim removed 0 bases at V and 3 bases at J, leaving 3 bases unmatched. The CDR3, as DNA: TGTGCCAGCAGCGTAGACGCTAGCGGCTACAATGAGCAGTTCTTC. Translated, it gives CASSVDASGYNEQFF.

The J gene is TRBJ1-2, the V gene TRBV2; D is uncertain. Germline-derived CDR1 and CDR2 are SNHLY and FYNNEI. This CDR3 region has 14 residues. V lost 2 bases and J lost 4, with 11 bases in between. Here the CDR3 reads CASSELSSLYGYTF. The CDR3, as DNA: TGTGCCAGCAGTGAATTGAGCAGCCTCTATGGCTACACCTTC.

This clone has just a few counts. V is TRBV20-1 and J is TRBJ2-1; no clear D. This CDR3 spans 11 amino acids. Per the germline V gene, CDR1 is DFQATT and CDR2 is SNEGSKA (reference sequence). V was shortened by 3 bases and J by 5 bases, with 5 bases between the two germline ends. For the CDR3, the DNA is TGCAGTGCTAGCCGTAACAATGAGCAGTTCTTC. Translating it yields CSASRNNEQFF.

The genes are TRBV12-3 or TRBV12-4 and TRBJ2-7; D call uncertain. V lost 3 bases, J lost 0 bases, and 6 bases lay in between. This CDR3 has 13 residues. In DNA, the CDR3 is TGTGCCAGCAGTTTCCAGGACTCCTACGAGCAGTACTTC. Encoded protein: CASSFQDSYEQYF.

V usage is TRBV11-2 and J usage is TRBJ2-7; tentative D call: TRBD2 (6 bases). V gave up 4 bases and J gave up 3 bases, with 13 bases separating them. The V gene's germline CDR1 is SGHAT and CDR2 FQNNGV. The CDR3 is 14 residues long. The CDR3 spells CASSSTGGFYEQYF. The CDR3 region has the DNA TGTGCCAGCAGCTCTACCGGGGGTTTCTACGAGCAGTACTTC.

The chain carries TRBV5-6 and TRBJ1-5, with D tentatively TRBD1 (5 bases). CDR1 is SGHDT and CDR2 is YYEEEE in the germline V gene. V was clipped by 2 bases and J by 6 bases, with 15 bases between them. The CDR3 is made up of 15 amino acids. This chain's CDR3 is CASSLAGQGSQPQHF. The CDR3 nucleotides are TGTGCCAGCAGCTTAGCGGGGCAGGGCAGTCAGCCCCAGCATTTT.

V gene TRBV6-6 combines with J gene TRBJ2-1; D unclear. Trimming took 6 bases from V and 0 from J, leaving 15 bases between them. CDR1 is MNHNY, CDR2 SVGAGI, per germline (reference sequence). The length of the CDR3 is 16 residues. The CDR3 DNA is TGTGCCAGCAGCCCCAGTGCGCCGAGCTCCTACAATGAGCAGTTCTTC. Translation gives CASSPSAPSSYNEQFF.